This T cell receptor beta chain was obtained from a study of beta chain features in type 1 diabetes. Notes on the study in general: TCRB repertoires of naive, central memory and Treg cells appeared more similar among patients than among healthy donors. For TCRB rearrangement, an influence of HLA type remained unresolved here.

Every participating donor gave one draw, a heparinised blood sample averaging about 116 mL. CDR1 and CDR2 from the germline V gene are SGDLS and YYNGEE. The CDR3 totals 15 residues. J lost 4 bases, V lost 4 bases, and 9 bases had no gene match. In regard to this clone: Its antigen is as yet unknown.

Since all of the isolated RNA was reverse transcribed, expressed TCRB transcripts were what got sequenced. The average read count of naive, central memory and regulatory T cell samples was 3 million to 4 million. Only in-frame clones appear in the TCRdb table, and some are missing; sequencing was by immunoSEQ multiplex PCR. Of about 180,000 clones in the sample, less than 15% were seen once. The rearrangement joins TRBV9 to TRBJ2-3, with TRBD2 identical over 7 bases. The sequencing sample was made of central memory CD4+ T cells from blood. This sequence originates from a woman between 18 and 30 years old in good health. The CDR3: CASSNSGRRADTQYF. The CDR3 bases are TGTGCCAGCAGCAATAGCGGGCGCCGGGCAGATACGCAGTATTTT.